These 29 T cell receptor beta chains came from one sample sequenced in a study of blood T cells in healthy people across ages. Through a sample-barcoded 5' primer and a J-beta primer mix, a second PCR was run for roughly 7 to 12 cycles. TCRdb redid the calling of the 5' RACE reads with MiXCR, one entry per CDR3 protein. The table has about 1.8 million distinct CDR3 sequences, about 49% seen once. The source material was blood. Receptor source: a woman aged 40-49 years in good health.

This clonotype was detected only a few times. The chain couples TRBV5-1 to TRBJ2-5; D is ambiguous. CDR3 length: 13 amino acids. Trimming shortened V by 2 bases and J by 2 bases, and 7 bases separated the two germline ends. The germline V gene has CDR1 SGHRS and CDR2 YFSETQ. Here the CDR3 reads CASSFQVQETQYF. The CDR3 bases are TGCGCCAGCAGCTTTCAGGTTCAAGAGACCCAGTACTTC.

This chain connects TRBV5-1 to TRBJ2-7; maybe TRBD1 (6 bases). V lost 2 bases and J lost 1, with 13 bases in between. The germline V gene has CDR1 SGHRS and CDR2 YFSETQ. The CDR3 sequence is 15 residues long. The CDR3 DNA follows: TGCGCCAGCAGCTTAGTTTTCGGACAGTCCTACGAGCAGTACTTC. This sequence encodes CASSLVFGQSYEQYF.

This chain links TRBV29-1 with TRBJ2-7; D possibly corresponds to TRBD2 (6 bases). Germline CDR1 is SQVTM and CDR2 is ANQGSEA. This CDR3 has 11 residues. Between the trimmed V and J ends, which lost 6 bases and 4 bases, there was a span of 10 bases. The CDR3 region has the DNA TGCAGCGTCCGACTAGGGTACGAGCAGTACTTC. Its protein is CSVRLGYEQYF.

This clonotype was seen ten or more times. The chain uses TRBV11-1 and TRBJ1-2, with a possible D match to TRBD1 (6 bases). V shed 0 bases and J shed 2 bases, with 13 bases lying between them. The CDR3 is made up of 16 amino acids. The germline V gene has CDR1 SGHAT and CDR2 FQDESV (reference sequence). The CDR3: CASSLARGRVNYGYTF. In DNA form, the CDR3 reads TGTGCCAGCAGCTTAGCCCGGGGGCGAGTGAACTATGGCTACACCTTC.

V usage is TRBV12-3 or TRBV12-4 and J usage is TRBJ1-6; D gene unclear. This CDR3 has 13 amino acids. V shed 4 bases and J shed 9 bases, with 10 bases lying between them. The chain's CDR3 is CASSYSPFSPLHF. The CDR3 region has the DNA TGTGCCAGCAGTTATTCCCCCTTTTCACCCCTCCACTTT.

This sequence joins TRBV3-1 and TRBJ2-7; 9 bases are a match to TRBD1. Trimming at V came to 0 bases and at J to 7 bases, leaving 22 bases not matched to a gene. The CDR3 has 20 residues. Germline V gene data show CDR1 as LGHDT and CDR2 as YNNKEL (reference sequence). CDR3 DNA sequence: TGTGCCAGCAGCCAAGAGCCTCTCCGGGACAGGGAGCCGACCTTAGGGGAGCAGTACTTC. As protein: CASSQEPLRDREPTLGEQYF.

The chain recombines TRBV7-2 with TRBJ2-7; TRBD2 matches 7 bases. The J call is doubtful: the DNA matches TRBJ2-5 better. Germline loops: CDR1 SGHTA, CDR2 FQGNSA. The CDR3 has 16 amino acids. The CDR3 loop reads CASSPPSSGEGKTQYF. CDR3 coding DNA: TGTGCCAGCAGCCCCCCCTCTAGCGGAGAGGGGAAGACCCAGTACTTC.

For the CDR3, the DNA is TGTGCCAGCAGCCCCGAAGGACAGGGATGGCGCACTGAAGCTTTCTTT. It is translated as CASSPEGQGWRTEAFF. V usage is TRBV7-9 and J usage is TRBJ1-1, with 8 bases aligning to TRBD1. The germline CDR1 and CDR2 sequences are SEHNR and FQNEAQ (reference sequence). With 5 bases clipped from V and 4 bases from J, the junction kept 12 bases outside the gene matches. The CDR3 runs to 16 residues.

The chain combines TRBV5-1 with TRBJ2-2; the D gene is possibly TRBD2 (5 bases). Per the germline V gene, CDR1 is SGHRS and CDR2 is YFSETQ. Trimming pared 3 bases from V and 0 bases from J, leaving 9 bases between. The length of the CDR3 is 15 residues. The chain's CDR3 is CASSYTGTNTGELFF. The DNA for the CDR3 is TGCGCCAGCAGCTACACCGGGACGAACACCGGGGAGCTGTTTTTT.

Here the CDR3 reads CASSKGGQMRFQYF. CDR3 bases: TGTGCCAGCAGCAAGGGGGGGCAGATGAGGTTTCAGTACTTC. This chain links TRBV7-9 with TRBJ2-4, with D tentatively TRBD2 (7 bases). The V end lost 5 bases, the J end lost 11 bases, and 19 bases lay between the germline ends. CDR3 length equals 14 residues. The germline V gene has CDR1 SEHNR and CDR2 FQNEAQ (reference sequence).

CDR3 in DNA: TGCGCCAGCAGCCAACTGCCTTGGAGGACAGGACTCCAAGAGACCCAGTACTTC. This encodes CASSQLPWRTGLQETQYF. This rearrangement joins TRBV4-1 to TRBJ2-5; 7 bases are a match to TRBD1. The ends lost 2 bases at V and 1 base at J; junction bases unmatched: 13. This CDR3 is 18 amino acids long. Germline-derived CDR1 and CDR2 are MGHRA and YSYEKL.

This clonotype was counted once. The chain has TRBV11-2 and TRBJ1-2; D is ambiguous. The CDR3 runs to 16 residues. CDR1 and CDR2 (germline): SGHAT, FQNNGV. V lost 4 bases to trimming and J lost 1 base, with 16 bases between them. CDR3 sequence: CASSSRGQKLNYGYTF. CDR3 DNA sequence: TGTGCCAGCAGCTCTCGAGGCCAGAAGCTTAACTATGGCTACACCTTC. The full variable domain, in which reference TRBV11-2 and TRBJ1-2 provide the parts outside the CDR3, is EAGVAQSPRYKIIEKRQSVAFWCNPISGHATLYWYQQILGQGPKLLIQFQNNGVVDDSQLPKDRFSAERLKGVDSTLKIQPAKLEDSAVYLCASSSRGQKLNYGYTFGSGTRLTVV.

This clonotype has just a few counts. The genes are TRBV7-2 and TRBJ2-5, with TRBD2 matching over 8 bases. Germline V lookup: CDR1 SGHTA, CDR2 FQGNSA. With 7 bases clipped from V and 11 bases from J, the junction kept 18 bases outside the gene matches. The CDR3 covers 15 residues. CDR3 protein: CASTYGAGGPGQQYF. CDR3 DNA sequence: TGTGCCAGCACTTACGGTGCGGGGGGACCCGGGCAGCAGTACTTC.

This clonotype appeared a single time. The chain employs TRBV2 and TRBJ2-1, with D perhaps matching TRBD1 (7 bases). The CDR3 totals 11 residues. CDR1 and CDR2 from the germline V gene are SNHLY and FYNNEI. Trimming stripped 11 bases from V and 9 bases from J, with 14 bases between. This CDR3 is CASPGGLEQFF. The CDR3 nucleotides read TGTGCCTCCCCAGGGGGACTTGAGCAGTTCTTC.

The CDR3 here is CASSFTPSGLTDTQYF. The CDR3 DNA reads as TGTGCCAGCAGTTTTACCCCTAGCGGACTGACAGATACGCAGTATTTT. V usage is TRBV6-2 or TRBV6-3 and J usage is TRBJ2-3; 7 bases line up with TRBD2. This CDR3 has 16 amino acids. J gave up 3 bases and V 4 bases, and 10 bases lay outside the gene matches. CDR1 is MNHEY, CDR2 SVGEGT, per germline.

This clonotype was detected a few times. This CDR3 reads CATSRSGGGSYNEQFF. CDR3 nucleotide sequence: TGTGCCACCAGCAGATCAGGGGGGGGCTCCTACAATGAGCAGTTCTTC. The V gene is TRBV15, the J gene TRBJ2-1; the D gene could be TRBD1 or TRBD2 (7 bases each). The CDR3 covers 16 residues. The V end was cut by 2 bases, the J end by 0 bases, with 11 bases between. CDR1 is LNHNV, CDR2 YYDKDF, per germline (reference sequence).

This chain connects TRBV6-6 to TRBJ2-3; a weak D match, TRBD1 (6 bases). This CDR3 is built from 15 residues. The germline V gene encodes CDR1 MNHNY and CDR2 SVGAGI (reference sequence). V lost 6 bases and J lost 3, with 16 bases in between. CDR3 nucleotides: TGTGCCAGCAGCCGAGGGACACTTACAACAGATACGCAGTATTTT. The encoded protein is CASSRGTLTTDTQYF.

The chain has TRBV3-1 and TRBJ2-7; D not resolved. V was trimmed by 0 bases and J by 5 bases, leaving 8 bases between them. Germline values: CDR1 LGHDT, CDR2 YNNKEL (reference sequence). This CDR3 spans 13 amino acids. The DNA of the CDR3 is TGTGCCAGCAGCCAAGAGATGGCAGACGAGCAGTACTTC. Its translation is CASSQEMADEQYF.

This clonotype was found a few times. The chain carries TRBV10-2 and TRBJ1-2, with unresolved D. The germline V gene has CDR1 WSHSY and CDR2 SAAADI. V shed 2 bases and J shed 5 bases, with 15 bases lying between them. The CDR3 length is 15 residues. CDR3 region: CASSEPKITSYGYTF. Written as DNA, the CDR3 is TGCGCCAGCAGTGAGCCGAAAATAACAAGTTATGGCTACACCTTC.

This clonotype has just a few counts. The chain recombines TRBV27 with TRBJ2-3, with 9 bases that match TRBD2. Trimming at V came to 6 bases and at J to 0 bases, leaving 7 bases not matched to a gene. Germline V lookup: CDR1 MNHEY, CDR2 SMNVEV (reference sequence). This CDR3 has 16 residues. CDR3: CASSPSSGESTDTQYF. In DNA form, the CDR3 reads TGTGCCAGCAGCCCTTCTAGCGGGGAAAGCACAGATACGCAGTATTTT.

V gene TRBV28 combines with J gene TRBJ2-6; D is undetermined. Per germline, CDR1 MDHEN and CDR2 SYDVKM. The germline V and J ends were trimmed by 5 bases and 0 bases, with 14 bases remaining between them. The CDR3 extends over 17 amino acids. The CDR3 DNA reads as TGTGCCAGCAGTCCCGATAGCCGGCCCTCTGGGGCCAACGTCCTGACTTTC. Its protein product is CASSPDSRPSGANVLTF.

This chain joins TRBV7-2 and TRBJ2-7; D remains ambiguous. Judging by the DNA end, TRBJ2-5 fits better; the J call may be wrong. The CDR3 covers 15 residues. Per germline, CDR1 SGHTA and CDR2 FQGNSA. This chain's CDR3 is CASSSEWVPVGTQYF. The CDR3 bases are TGTGCCAGCAGCTCAGAGTGGGTGCCAGTGGGGACCCAGTACTTC.

The chain carries TRBV24-1 and TRBJ2-3; 8 bases are a match to TRBD1. Germline V gene sequence: CDR1 KGHDR, CDR2 SFDVKD. The ends lost 3 bases at V and 1 base at J; junction bases unmatched: 5. The CDR3 is 16 amino acids. The DNA of the CDR3 is TGTGCCACCAGTGATACAGGGGGGATCCGCACAGATACGCAGTATTTT. Residues: CATSDTGGIRTDTQYF.

The genes are TRBV15 and TRBJ2-7; tentative D call: TRBD1 (5 bases). V was clipped by 5 bases and J by 7 bases, with 21 bases between them. The CDR3 contains 15 residues. The germline CDR1 and CDR2 sequences are LNHNV and YYDKDF (reference sequence). Here the CDR3 reads CATSEQGSLSEEQYF. The CDR3 DNA sequence: TGTGCCACCAGCGAGCAGGGTTCGTTATCCGAAGAGCAGTACTTC.

The chain links TRBV7-2 to TRBJ2-1; 12 nucleotides line up with TRBD1. Matching the DNA end better, TRBJ2-7 makes the J call doubtful. Germline V CDR1 and CDR2: SGHTA, FQGNSA. This CDR3 has 16 amino acids. The CDR3 here is CASSLVGTGGFDEQYF. The CDR3 DNA reads TGTGCCAGCAGCTTAGTCGGGACAGGGGGCTTCGACGAGCAGTACTTC.

This clonotype has only a few counts. The chain joins TRBV9 to TRBJ1-6; no firm D call. CDR1 is SGDLS, CDR2 YYNGEE, per germline. CDR3 length: 15 amino acids. V was trimmed by 0 bases and J by 6 bases, leaving 10 bases between them. CDR3 DNA sequence: TGTGCCAGCAGCGTAGCGGTCAGTATTAATTCACCCCTCCACTTT. Encoded protein: CASSVAVSINSPLHF.

This chain uses TRBV20-1 with TRBJ2-1; D may match TRBD1 or TRBD2 (5 bases each). Trimming stripped 1 base from V and 9 bases from J, with 25 bases between. CDR1 is DFQATT and CDR2 is SNEGSKA in the germline V gene (reference sequence). CDR3 size: 17 residues. DNA of the CDR3: TGCAGTGCTAGAGGGGCAGGGAAGGGGCGCCCTGGAGGTGAGCAGTTCTTC. It is translated as CSARGAGKGRPGGEQFF.

This clonotype was seen a few times. V and J are TRBV20-1 and TRBJ2-5; D is unresolved. The CDR3 length is 13 residues. V was trimmed by 3 bases and J by 5 bases, leaving 13 bases between them. Germline-derived CDR1 and CDR2 are DFQATT and SNEGSKA (reference sequence). The CDR3 loop is CSASKVQGETQYF. CDR3 DNA sequence: TGCAGTGCTAGTAAGGTGCAAGGCGAGACCCAGTACTTC.

This clonotype appeared a few times. This chain connects TRBV28 to TRBJ2-3; 12 positions agree with TRBD2. The junction had 2 bases not matched to a gene; V was cut back by 3 bases and J by 4 bases. This CDR3 is 15 amino acids long. CDR1 and CDR2 from the germline V gene are MDHEN and SYDVKM. DNA for the CDR3: TGTGCCAGCAGTTTTTCTAGCGGGGGGGCAGATACGCAGTATTTT. Its protein is CASSFSSGGADTQYF.